This TCR beta chain is from a study of beta chain features in type 1 diabetes. One heparinised draw of blood, averaging roughly 120 mL, came from each donor. The ends lost 4 bases at V and 5 bases at J; junction bases unmatched: 10. The CDR3 has 16 amino acids. Germline V lookup: CDR1 SGHRS, CDR2 YFSETQ. Expressed TCRB transcripts were sequenced because the entire RNA isolate underwent reverse transcription. Only in-frame clones appear in the TCRdb table, and some are missing; sequencing was by immunoSEQ multiplex PCR. In the table there are just under 150,000 clones, roughly an eighth of which are singletons. This clone was observed a few times. Its target is not known. Study-wide results and limits: The study notes PCR might favor shorter templates equally in patients and controls. Across patients, naive, central memory and Treg TCRB repertoires exhibited apparently greater similarity than was observed across healthy donors. Among all four CD4+ subsets, Type 1 diabetes patients had TCRB CDR3s that were moderately but significantly shorter.

The origin of this receptor is a man between 18 and 35 years old with type 1 diabetes. The sample taken for sequencing was central memory CD4+ T cells from blood. The chain employs TRBV5-1 and TRBJ2-1; 9 nucleotides match TRBD1. The chain's CDR3 is CASSTPGTGKDNEQFF. In DNA form, the CDR3 reads TGCGCCAGCAGCACCCCTGGGACAGGGAAGGACAATGAGCAGTTCTTC.